This T cell receptor (beta chain) is from a study of beta chain features in type 1 diabetes. Notes on this clone: The antigen is not known.

Germline V CDR1 and CDR2: MNHEY, SVGAGI. This CDR3 is built from 12 residues. Trimming shortened V by 8 bases and J by 14 bases, and 20 bases separated the two germline ends. The study's findings and limits: Significant though moderate, a shortening of TCRB CDR3s appeared in all four CD4+ subsets of Type 1 diabetes patients. It was among patients, rather than healthy donors, that naive, central memory and Treg TCRB repertoires appeared more similar.

cDNA synthesis used the whole RNA isolate, giving expressed TCRB sequences. The table came from immunoSEQ multiplex PCR; TCRdb's copy has only in-frame clones and leaves some out. Seen here are a few hundred thousand clones, around an eighth observed once, and the top ten hold about 0.01%. This chain uses TRBV6-5 with TRBJ2-3; TRBD2 is a possible D gene (7 bases). What was sequenced was naive CD4+ T cells from blood. The TCR sequence derives from a woman aged 18-35 years with type 1 diabetes. Here the CDR3 DNA reads TGTGCCAGCCAACCCCTCGGGGGGCGGGCGTATTTT. It yields the protein CASQPLGGRAYF.